This T cell receptor beta chain was recovered during a study of shared clonotypes between healthy human individuals. General study points: Generation probabilities of non-shared clonotypes were lower (relative to those shared by all four donors).

In the case of this clone: The antigen is unknown.

Samples underwent the assay at deep level. The data were produced by immunoSEQ multiplex PCR, yet TCRdb's version contains in-frame clones alone and is incomplete. The sample has around 2.1 million clones, about 92% seen once; the top ten hold 1.5% to 2%. V lost 5 bases to trimming and J lost 7 bases, with 20 bases between them. The CDR3 loop spans 15 amino acids. CDR1 is MDHEN and CDR2 is SYDVKM in the germline V gene. Naive CD8 cells lacked CD45RO, underwent positive selection for CCR7 and left out terminally differentiated effector memory CD45RA+ cells. The donor population consisted of healthy HIV-negative adults with no recent acute infections or vaccinations.

This clonotype was obtained from a man aged 18 to 30 in good health. Some clones in this sample may be carry-over from other donors' samples. Sample: naive CD8+ T cells from PBMCs. The rearrangement uses TRBV28 and TRBJ2-5; unclear D gene. The CDR3 coding sequence is TGTGCCAGCAGTCCAAACCTCCAACCCAAGCGGACCCAGTACTTC. Its translation: CASSPNLQPKRTQYF. Using reference TRBV28 and TRBJ2-5 for the parts outside the CDR3, the full variable domain is DVKVTQSSRYLVKRTGEKVFLECVQDMDHENMFWYRQDPGLGLRLIYFSYDVKMKEKGDIPEGYSVSREKKERFSLILESASTNQTSMYLCASSPNLQPKRTQYFGPGTRLLVL.